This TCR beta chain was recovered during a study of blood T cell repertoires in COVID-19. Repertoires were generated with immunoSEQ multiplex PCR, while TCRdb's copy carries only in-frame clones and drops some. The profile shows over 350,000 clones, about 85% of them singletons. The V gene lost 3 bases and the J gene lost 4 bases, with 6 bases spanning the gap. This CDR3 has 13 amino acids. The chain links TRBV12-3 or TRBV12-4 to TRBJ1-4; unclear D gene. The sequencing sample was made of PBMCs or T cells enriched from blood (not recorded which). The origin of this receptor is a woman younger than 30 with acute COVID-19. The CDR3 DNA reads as TGTGCCAGCAGTTTCGGGGATAATGAAAAACTGTTTTTT. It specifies CASSFGDNEKLFF.